The rows below give T cell receptor beta chains drawn from one sample of a study of regulatory T cells in long-lasting Graves disease. Each CDR3 protein is one row after TCRdb ran MiXCR on the multiplex PCR reads. This sample has around 460,000 distinct CDR3 sequences, with about 22% found just once. Source: peripheral blood mononuclear cells (PBMCs), taken when the disease was refractory, from a patient treated with antithyroid drugs. The receptors were sampled from a female donor with Graves disease. CDR3s include the opening cysteine and the closing phenylalanine or tryptophan. The D gene is left open where the match is weak. Size is omitted from some rows. Given values are once, few, many or a class for expanded clones.

J	V	D	size	CDR3	DNA
TRBJ2-7	TRBV2	.	many	CASSEALRDIWEQYF	TGTGCCAGCAGTGAAGCGCTTCGGGATATCTGGGAGCAGTACTTC
TRBJ2-7	TRBV4-2	.	.	CASSAQDIGFHEQYF	TGTGCCAGCAGCGCACAAGATATAGGGTTCCACGAGCAGTACTTC
TRBJ1-1	TRBV5-1	.	many	CASSLVAGSGATEAFF	TGCGCCAGCAGCTTGGTCGCAGGTTCGGGTGCGACTGAAGCTTTCTTT
TRBJ2-5	TRBV7-9	.	few	CASSLARFEETQYF	TGTGCCAGCAGCTTAGCCCGTTTTGAGGAGACCCAGTACTTC
TRBJ2-5	TRBV5-5	TRBD2	few	CASSLRGRLAAKETQYF	TGTGCCAGCAGCTTGAGGGGTCGTCTAGCGGCCAAAGAGACCCAGTACTTC
TRBJ2-7	TRBV7-9	.	once	CASLRPGSYEQYF	TGTGCCAGTCTTCGACCGGGGTCCTACGAGCAGTACTTC
TRBJ2-2	TRBV7-2	TRBD2	.	CASSSLTSGGATGELFF	TGTGCCAGCAGCTCGCTGACTAGCGGGGGGGCTACCGGGGAGCTGTTTTTT
TRBJ2-5	TRBV20-1	TRBD2	few	CSAREEVGGGGIQETQYF	TGCAGTGCTAGAGAGGAGGTGGGTGGCGGGGGAATCCAAGAGACCCAGTACTTC
TRBJ1-1	TRBV30	.	many	CAWGWGSTEAFF	TGTGCCTGGGGATGGGGATCCACTGAAGCTTTCTTT
TRBJ1-4	TRBV4-3	.	few	CASSQQIATNEKLFF	TGCGCCAGCAGCCAACAGATTGCAACTAATGAAAAACTGTTTTTT
TRBJ1-2	TRBV7-2	.	.	CASSLAGPGQIGGGYTF	TGTGCCAGCAGCTTAGCGGGGCCGGGGCAGATTGGGGGTGGCTACACCTTC
TRBJ1-2	TRBV5-6	.	.	CASSPGSDYGYTF	TGTGCCAGCAGCCCGGGGAGTGACTATGGCTACACCTTC
TRBJ2-1	TRBV7-9	.	.	CASRPRGLHRLQPNEQFF	TGTGCCAGCAGGCCCCGGGGGCTGCACCGACTCCAACCCAATGAGCAGTTCTTC
TRBJ2-1	TRBV7-2	TRBD1	many	CASSFRQGANEQFF	TGTGCCAGCAGCTTCCGACAGGGGGCGAATGAGCAGTTCTTC
TRBJ2-2	TRBV7-9	.	.	CARVPNTGELFF	TGTGCTAGGGTCCCGAACACCGGGGAGCTGTTTTTT
TRBJ1-5	TRBV6-1	.	many	CASRAGGAGKPQHF	TGTGCCAGCAGAGCCGGGGGCGCGGGGAAGCCCCAGCATTTT
TRBJ2-7	TRBV7-2	.	once	CASSQGRQSNSYEQYF	TGCGCCAGCAGCCAAGGAAGGCAATCAAATTCCTACGAGCAGTACTTC
TRBJ1-2	TRBV6-1	TRBD1	many	CASTTGEGGYTF	TGTGCCAGCACCACAGGGGAAGGGGGCTACACCTTC
TRBJ1-3	TRBV28	TRBD1	few	CATLTGASGNTIYF	TGTGCCACCCTGACAGGGGCTTCTGGAAACACCATATATTTT
TRBJ2-2	TRBV7-3	.	.	CASSPWSLGRGETGELFF	TGTGCCAGCAGCCCCTGGTCCCTGGGCAGGGGGGAGACCGGGGAGCTGTTTTTT
TRBJ1-1	TRBV12-3/TRBV12-4	.	few	CASSPLTGVTEAFF	TGTGCCAGCAGTCCCCTGACAGGAGTCACTGAAGCTTTCTTT
TRBJ2-3	TRBV4-1	.	few	CASKRQPLEATQYF	TGCGCCAGCAAGCGACAGCCCCTGGAGGCTACGCAGTATTTT
TRBJ2-7	TRBV7-2	TRBD2	many	CASSRRGGLSYEQYF	TGTGCCAGCAGCCGTCGGGGGGGGCTATCCTACGAGCAGTACTTC
TRBJ1-1	TRBV28	.	many	CASSYSIQNTEAFF	TGTGCCAGCAGTTACTCAATTCAGAACACTGAAGCTTTCTTT
TRBJ1-2	TRBV7-2	TRBD1	.	CASSPTGLGGYTF	TGTGCCAGCAGCCCGACAGGGTTGGGTGGCTACACCTTC
TRBJ2-5	TRBV6-5	.	many	CASSYSLPGALGETQYF	TGTGCCAGCAGTTACTCGTTACCGGGGGCGCTTGGAGAGACCCAGTACTTC
TRBJ1-5	TRBV6-1	.	few	CASRADGSNQPQHF	TGTGCCAGCAGGGCAGACGGTAGCAATCAGCCCCAGCATTTT
TRBJ2-5	TRBV12-3/TRBV12-4	.	many	CASTLGLGETQYF	TGTGCCAGCACATTGGGATTGGGAGAGACCCAGTACTTC
TRBJ2-7	TRBV6-1	TRBD2	many	CASTGTSGTPHEQYF	TGTGCCAGCACCGGGACTAGCGGGACTCCACACGAGCAGTACTTC